This T cell receptor beta chain was recovered during a study of response to subunit inactivated influenza vaccine. This CDR3 comprises 16 residues. Germline CDR1 SGHAT, CDR2 FQNNGV. Trimming removed 6 bases at V and 0 bases at J, with 15 bases between. This clonotype was seen a handful of times. TCRdb passed the RT-PCR reads through MiXCR, listing each CDR3 protein once. The sample lists some 500,000 distinct CDR3 sequences, 13% seen once, with 10% to 15% in the top ten. The rearrangement joins TRBV11-2 to TRBJ2-4; the D gene is possibly TRBD2 (6 bases). The sequencing here drew on PBMCs from blood, taken about 40 days after vaccination. The source of this sequence is a middle-aged man who received an inactivated influenza vaccine. The CDR3 is CASSRMGEEAKNIQYF. The CDR3, as DNA: TGTGCCAGCAGTCGGATGGGGGAGGAAGCCAAAAACATTCAGTACTTC.